These 25 T cell receptor beta chains were sequenced from one sample in a study of blood T cell repertoires in COVID-19. This table comes from immunoSEQ multiplex PCR, and its TCRdb copy is limited to in-frame clones, with some not included. The data contain over 150,000 clones, around 85% of them singletons. The sample comprised peripheral blood. Receptor source: a man in his 70s with active or convalescent COVID-19.

The chain employs TRBV7-2 and TRBJ1-2; no firm D call. The CDR3 contains 12 residues. CDR1 is SGHTA and CDR2 is FQGNSA in the germline V gene. With 1 base removed from V and 10 bases from J, the gap between germline ends came to 10 bases. In nucleotides, the CDR3 is TGTGCCAGCAGCTTAGTAGTCGGGGACTACACCTTC. It yields the protein CASSLVVGDYTF.

The chain links TRBV18 to TRBJ2-5, with D unclear. V lost 3 bases to trimming and J lost 0 bases, with 14 bases between them. The CDR3 length is 16 residues. Germline V gene sequence: CDR1 KGHSH, CDR2 LQKENI. The CDR3 reads CASSPVPGDHQETQYF. The CDR3 region has the DNA TGTGCCAGCTCACCGGTCCCAGGCGATCACCAAGAGACCCAGTACTTC.

The gene calls are TRBV5-4 and TRBJ2-7; 10 nucleotides line up with TRBD2. The germline CDR1 and CDR2 sequences are SGHNT and YYREEE (reference sequence). The CDR3 is 18 amino acids. J lost 7 bases, V lost 3 bases, and 19 bases had no gene match. This CDR3 reads CASSSGGLADFRRGEQYF. The CDR3 bases are TGTGCCAGCAGCTCAGGTGGACTAGCGGATTTTAGGAGGGGTGAGCAGTACTTC.

DNA for the CDR3: TGTGCCAGCAGCCTATGGGACGGGGGGGATACGCAGTATTTT. Translation gives CASSLWDGGDTQYF. The gene calls are TRBV9 and TRBJ2-3, with TRBD2 matching 7 bases. CDR1 SGDLS and CDR2 YYNGEE come from the germline V gene. This CDR3 has 14 residues. V lost 4 bases and J lost 6; bases outside the gene matches: 8.

This rearrangement joins TRBV7-2 to TRBJ2-6; D uncertain. Germline V gene sequence: CDR1 SGHTA, CDR2 FQGNSA. V was clipped by 4 bases and J by 0 bases, with 7 bases between them. This CDR3 contains 15 residues. CDR3 nucleotide sequence: TGTGCCAGCAGCTCCTTTTACTCTGGGGCCAACGTCCTGACTTTC. Its translation is CASSSFYSGANVLTF. Complete variable domain (other parts from reference TRBV7-2 and TRBJ2-6): GAGVSQSPSNKVTEKGKDVELRCDPISGHTALYWYRQSLGQGLEFLIYFQGNSAPDKSGLPSDRFSAERTGGSVSTLTIQRTQQEDSAVYLCASSSFYSGANVLTFGAGSRLTVL.

CDR3 in amino acids: CASKRTEGSNTEAFF. The CDR3 nucleotides are TGTGCCAGTAAACGAACCGAGGGATCGAACACTGAAGCTTTCTTT. V and J are TRBV19 and TRBJ1-1; D remains unclear. Germline loops: CDR1 LNHDA, CDR2 SQIVND (reference sequence). CDR3 length: 15 residues. V lost 7 bases and J lost 1, with 16 bases in between.

This clone has a handful of counts. CDR3 DNA sequence: TGTGCCAGCAGGACAGGGAATAATTCACCCCTCCACTTT. Encoded protein: CASRTGNNSPLHF. The chain has TRBV2 and TRBJ1-6; TRBD1 agrees at 7 bases. The CDR3 is 13 amino acids. J gave up 5 bases and V 6 bases, and 1 base lay outside the gene matches. CDR1 is SNHLY and CDR2 is FYNNEI in the germline V gene.

CDR3 in DNA: TGCGCCAGCAGCCAAGTGGGGGGGGACTATGGCTACACCTTC. It yields the protein CASSQVGGDYGYTF. This chain joins TRBV4-3 and TRBJ1-2; perhaps TRBD1 as D (5 bases). The CDR3 is made up of 14 amino acids. Trimming took off 1 base at V and 3 bases at J, with 9 bases between the two ends. Looked up from germline, CDR1 is LGHNA and CDR2 is YSLEER.

In nucleotides, the CDR3 is TGTGCCAGCAGCTCACGAGGGACTCCGTCGGATACGCAGTATTTT. It encodes CASSSRGTPSDTQYF. The chain combines TRBV7-6 with TRBJ2-3, with a tentative D call TRBD2 (6 bases). V dropped 4 bases and J dropped 6 bases, with 17 bases sitting between them. Germline V gives CDR1 SGHVS, CDR2 FNYEAQ. CDR3 length equals 15 residues.

Here the CDR3 DNA reads TGTGCCAGCAGGTCCCCGGGCGCGGGAGTGATTAATGAGCAGTTCTTC. It specifies CASRSPGAGVINEQFF. The chain couples TRBV9 to TRBJ2-1; 7 nucleotides match TRBD2. CDR1 is SGDLS and CDR2 is YYNGEE in the germline V gene. The CDR3 is made up of 16 amino acids. The ends lost 5 bases at V and 7 bases at J; junction bases unmatched: 15.

The chain uses TRBV7-2 and TRBJ2-4; possibly TRBD2 for D (7 bases). Trimming took 1 base from V and 6 from J, leaving 13 bases between them. Germline-derived CDR1 and CDR2 are SGHTA and FQGNSA. This CDR3 region has 15 residues. The CDR3 coding sequence is TGTGCCAGCAGCTTAGGGGGGCGGGAGACAAACATTCAGTACTTC. Its translation: CASSLGGRETNIQYF.

Comments on this clone: The sample carries other DNA sequences with the same CDR3. The chain is built from TRBV7-9 and TRBJ1-4, with D perhaps matching TRBD1 (5 bases). This CDR3 spans 12 amino acids. Trimming stripped 4 bases from V and 7 bases from J, with 7 bases between. From germline, CDR1 is SEHNR and CDR2 FQNEAQ (reference sequence). The CDR3 DNA reads TGTGCCAGCAGCTCCGGGGGTGAAAAACTGTTTTTT. Translated, it gives CASSSGGEKLFF.

The chain recombines TRBV19 with TRBJ2-1; D may be TRBD2 (5 bases). There are 14 residues in the CDR3. Germline V CDR1 and CDR2: LNHDA, SQIVND (reference sequence). V lost 3 bases to trimming and J lost 8 bases, with 14 bases between them. This chain's CDR3 is CASSMAHVGDEQFF. DNA of the CDR3: TGTGCCAGTAGTATGGCCCATGTCGGGGATGAGCAGTTCTTC.

This clone has only a few counts. This rearrangement joins TRBV19 to TRBJ1-5; perhaps TRBD1 as D (5 bases). Germline CDR1 is LNHDA and CDR2 is SQIVND (reference sequence). The V gene lost 10 bases and the J gene lost 4 bases, with 23 bases spanning the gap. The CDR3 runs 16 residues. The CDR3 DNA reads TGTGCCACCCAACCCTGGGCCAATCAGGGAAATCAGCCCCAGCATTTT. Translation: CATQPWANQGNQPQHF.

The rearrangement uses TRBV30 and TRBJ1-3; a weak D match, TRBD1 (6 bases). The CDR3 covers 15 residues. Germline CDR1 GTSNPN, CDR2 SVGIG (reference sequence). V was shortened by 1 base and J by 4 bases, with 14 bases between the two germline ends. CDR3 sequence reads: CAWSEQGGTGNTIYF. Here the CDR3 DNA reads TGTGCCTGGAGTGAACAAGGGGGAACCGGAAACACCATATATTTT.

This clone was recorded at least ten times. V is TRBV10-3 and J is TRBJ2-3; a weak D match, TRBD1 (5 bases). The V gene lost 4 bases and the J gene lost 2 bases, with 10 bases spanning the gap. This CDR3 has 14 amino acids. In germline, CDR1 is ENHRY, CDR2 SYGVKD. CDR3 region: CAISGQTFTDTQYF. CDR3 coding DNA: TGTGCCATCAGTGGACAGACATTCACAGATACGCAGTATTTT.

The chain employs TRBV18 and TRBJ1-2; TRBD1 is a possible D gene (5 bases). The germline gives CDR1 KGHSH, CDR2 LQKENI. The CDR3 is 15 residues long. V was pared by 2 bases and J by 3 bases, with 13 bases between. CDR3 sequence: CASSPFLAGDYGYTF. As DNA, the CDR3 is TGTGCCAGCTCACCATTCCTAGCGGGGGACTATGGCTACACCTTC. The full variable domain, its missing parts supplied by reference TRBV18 and TRBJ1-2, is NAGVMQNPRHLVRRRGQEARLRCSPMKGHSHVYWYRQLPEEGLKFMVYLQKENIIDESGMPKERFSAEFPKEGPSILRIQQVVRGDSAAYFCASSPFLAGDYGYTFGSGTRLTVV.

The J gene is TRBJ2-3, the V gene TRBV29-1, with 13 nucleotides matching TRBD2. The CDR3 loop spans 14 amino acids. With 8 bases clipped from V and 2 bases from J, the junction kept 4 bases outside the gene matches. CDR1 is SQVTM and CDR2 is ANQGSEA in the germline V gene. The CDR3 spells CSTTSGGATDTQYF. The DNA of the CDR3 is TGCAGCACCACTAGCGGGGGGGCCACAGATACGCAGTATTTT.

This chain joins TRBV4-3 and TRBJ1-6, with 9 bases fitting TRBD1. CDR1 is LGHNA and CDR2 is YSLEER in the germline V gene. CDR3 length: 15 residues. The V segment lost 2 bases and the J segment 9 bases; nucleotides outside the gene matches: 5. CDR3 in DNA: TGCGCCAGCAGCCAATACCGGGACAGGGTTTCACCCCTCCACTTT. This encodes CASSQYRDRVSPLHF.

The chain links TRBV3-1 (or the pseudogene TRBV3-2) to TRBJ1-1, with D uncertain. The CDR3 covers 14 residues. V was shortened by 2 bases and J by 1 base, with 8 bases between the two germline ends. Germline V gene data show CDR1 as LGHDT and CDR2 as YNNKEL (reference sequence). The CDR3, as DNA: TGTGCCAGCAGCCAACCTGGGCCGAACACTGAAGCTTTCTTT. This codes for CASSQPGPNTEAFF.

The rearrangement uses TRBV9 and TRBJ1-2; the D is unclear. The CDR3 covers 14 residues. The ends were cut back, 4 bases at V and 0 bases at J, with 10 bases in the middle. The germline gives CDR1 SGDLS, CDR2 YYNGEE. The CDR3 DNA reads as TGTGCCAGCAGCATCCGGGAGTCTAACTATGGCTACACCTTC. Amino acid sequence: CASSIRESNYGYTF.

This clone was recorded a few times. J is TRBJ1-1 and V is TRBV5-1; possible D gene TRBD1, 5 bases. Between the trimmed V and J ends, which lost 4 bases and 0 bases, there was a span of 10 bases. The CDR3 spans 14 residues. Germline V gene lookup returns CDR1 SGHRS and CDR2 YFSETQ. The CDR3 loop is CASSPRAVNTEAFF. Here the CDR3 DNA reads TGCGCCAGCAGCCCCAGGGCGGTGAACACTGAAGCTTTCTTT.

The J gene is TRBJ1-2, the V gene TRBV27; the D gene is possibly TRBD1 (5 bases). V lost 4 bases, J lost 8 bases, and 20 bases lay in between. The CDR3 is 15 residues long. Germline assignment: CDR1 MNHEY and CDR2 SMNVEV (reference sequence). The CDR3 bases are TGTGCCAGCAGTTCTCAACGGGGGACCGAGCGGGGCTACACCTTC. Translating it yields CASSSQRGTERGYTF.

V usage is TRBV12-5 and J usage is TRBJ2-1; 7 bases agree with TRBD1. This CDR3 is built from 14 residues. Germline V lookup: CDR1 LGHNT, CDR2 FRNRAP. The V and J ends lost 6 bases and 1 base, in that order; junction bases with no gene match: 3. The CDR3 DNA is TGTGCTAGTGGCCTGGGACAGTCCTACAATGAGCAGTTCTTC. This gives the protein CASGLGQSYNEQFF.

The chain links TRBV18 to TRBJ1-1; TRBD1 agrees at 8 bases. CDR1 and CDR2 (germline): KGHSH, LQKENI. The trim removed 5 bases at V and 0 bases at J, leaving 2 bases unmatched. This CDR3 has 14 amino acids. DNA for the CDR3: TGTGCCAGCTCATCGGACAGGGTGAACACTGAAGCTTTCTTT. Residues: CASSSDRVNTEAFF.